These T cell receptor beta chains were read from a single sample in a study of cytomegalovirus exposure and HLA in healthy donors. Here immunoSEQ multiplex PCR was the method, and the copy in TCRdb shows in-frame clones only, minus some. The sample has some 130,000 clones, about 70% seen once; the top ten hold approximately 7.2%. The sample consisted of PBMCs. The receptor set was obtained from a male donor in good health and CMV-seronegative. Both conserved end residues are part of each CDR3. Not all rows give a size; the values are once, few, many and, for expanded clones, a class.

size	J	V	CDR3
NA	TRBJ2-5	TRBV7-8	CASSPRLAEIQETQYF
NA	TRBJ1-2	TRBV28	CASSLVQNYGYTF
NA	TRBJ2-5	TRBV7-8	CASSQDRGSGEETQYF
NA	TRBJ1-1	TRBV29-1	CSVMDSEAFF
NA	TRBJ2-7	TRBV6-5	CASSLRGRTSEQYF
NA	TRBJ2-2	TRBV7-8	CASSLTSGSSGELFF
NA	TRBJ2-3	TRBV9	CASSRSGDTQYF
NA	TRBJ2-3	TRBV29-1	CSVGQGTMDTQYF
NA	TRBJ2-1	TRBV5-6	CASSLPEISNEQFF
NA	TRBJ1-2	TRBV7-2	CASSLSTGNSLLGYTF
NA	TRBJ2-3	TRBV15	CATSLDRISADTQYF
few	TRBJ2-1	TRBV6-6	CASSYYPDRGEQFF
NA	TRBJ2-7	TRBV6-1	CASSDPLISPYEQYF
NA	TRBJ1-1	TRBV30	CAWSPGTNPSAFF
NA	TRBJ1-1	TRBV28	CASSSYTEMNTEAFF
NA	TRBJ2-1	TRBV11-2	CASSPGRGLGQFF
NA	TRBJ2-7	TRBV28	CASSTAGRGVEQYF
NA	TRBJ2-1	TRBV5-6	CASSLEGTGLNEQFF
NA	TRBJ1-4	TRBV5-1	CASSLDGLNEKLFF
NA	TRBJ2-3	TRBV27	CASQFGPKWGGHQDTQYF
NA	TRBJ2-5	TRBV21-1	CASSKGGTGTGVETQYF
NA	TRBJ2-3	TRBV7-9	CSSSPRSLGRDTQYF
NA	TRBJ2-1	TRBV11-1	CASSSIGGYNEQFF
NA	TRBJ2-5	TRBV27	CASSWTSGVWETQYF
NA	TRBJ2-5	TRBV18	CASSPPVGDRESETQYF
NA	TRBJ2-6	TRBV10-1	CASSVCPVAGANVLTF